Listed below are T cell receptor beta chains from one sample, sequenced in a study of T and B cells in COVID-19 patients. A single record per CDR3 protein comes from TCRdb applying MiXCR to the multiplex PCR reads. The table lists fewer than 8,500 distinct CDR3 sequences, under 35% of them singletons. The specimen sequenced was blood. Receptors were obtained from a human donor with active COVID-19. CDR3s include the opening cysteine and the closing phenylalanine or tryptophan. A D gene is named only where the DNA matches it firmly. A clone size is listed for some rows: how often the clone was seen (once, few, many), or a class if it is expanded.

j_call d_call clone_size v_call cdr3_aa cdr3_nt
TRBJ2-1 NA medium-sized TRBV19 CASSIQYTYNEQFF TGTGCCAGTAGTATCCAGTATACCTACAATGAGCAGTTCTTC
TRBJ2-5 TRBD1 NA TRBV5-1 CASSQWTGQETQYF TGCGCCAGCAGCCAATGGACAGGACAAGAGACCCAGTACTTC
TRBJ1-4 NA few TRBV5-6 CASNLLWGHEKLFF TGTGCCAGCAACCTCCTTTGGGGGCATGAAAAACTGTTTTTT
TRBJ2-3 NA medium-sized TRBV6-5 CASSYGSSTDTQYF TGTGCCAGCAGTTATGGTAGCAGCACAGATACGCAGTATTTT
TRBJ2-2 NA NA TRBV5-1 CASSPGRGWAGELFF TGCGCCAGCAGCCCCGGTAGGGGGTGGGCCGGGGAGCTGTTTTTT
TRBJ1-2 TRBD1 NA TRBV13 CASSRTGGDGYTF TGTGCCAGCAGCCGGACAGGGGGGGATGGCTACACCTTC
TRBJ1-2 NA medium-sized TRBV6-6 CASSSAIGSAGYTF TGTGCCAGCAGTTCCGCGATCGGGTCGGCTGGCTACACCTTC
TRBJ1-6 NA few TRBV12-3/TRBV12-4 CASSEGQLNSPLHF TGTGCCAGCAGTGAAGGACAGCTCAATTCACCCCTCCACTTT
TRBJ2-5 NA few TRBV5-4 CASSPSWDLRETQYF TGTGCCAGCAGCCCCTCCTGGGACCTAAGGGAGACCCAGTACTTC
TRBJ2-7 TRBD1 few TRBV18 CASSPNIAGTGTYEQYF TGTGCCAGCTCACCAAACATCGCCGGGACAGGGACCTACGAGCAGTACTTC
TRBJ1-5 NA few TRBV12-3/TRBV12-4 CASIKGGGSDQPQHF TGTGCCAGCATCAAGGGGGGAGGGTCCGATCAGCCCCAGCATTTT
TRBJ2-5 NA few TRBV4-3 CASSQDGRRGAGETQYF TGCGCCAGCAGCCAAGATGGCCGCCGGGGGGCAGGTGAGACCCAGTACTTC
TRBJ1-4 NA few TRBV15 CATRHLQGQDGEKLFF TGTGCCACCAGACACCTTCAGGGTCAGGACGGTGAAAAACTGTTTTTT
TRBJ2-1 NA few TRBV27 CASSLGTFNEQFF TGTGCCAGCAGTTTAGGGACCTTTAATGAGCAGTTCTTC
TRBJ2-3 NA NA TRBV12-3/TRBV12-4 CASSSTGRGRGDTQYF TGTGCCAGCAGTTCCACCGGCCGGGGCCGGGGAGATACGCAGTATTTT
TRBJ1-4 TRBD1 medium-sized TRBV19 CASSIGQGWEKLFF TGTGCCAGTAGTATCGGACAGGGGTGGGAAAAACTGTTTTTT
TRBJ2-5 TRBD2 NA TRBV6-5 CASSSDSGAIGTQYF TGTGCCAGCAGTTCGGATAGCGGGGCAATCGGGACCCAGTACTTC
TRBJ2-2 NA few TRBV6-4 CASSDSPSAGELFF TGTGCCAGCAGTGACTCCCCTAGCGCCGGGGAGCTGTTTTTT
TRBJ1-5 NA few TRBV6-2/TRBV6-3 CASSYSTGKHF TGTGCCAGCAGTTACTCTACGGGAAAGCATTTT
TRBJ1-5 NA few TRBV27 CASRTGYSNQPQHF TGTGCCAGCAGGACAGGCTATAGCAATCAGCCCCAGCATTTT
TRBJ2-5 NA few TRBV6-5 CASSYGGLQETQYF TGTGCCAGCAGTTACGGGGGTCTCCAAGAGACCCAGTACTTC
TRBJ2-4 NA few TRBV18 CASSPPSSTNIQYF TGTGCCAGCTCACCACCTTCCAGCACAAACATTCAGTACTTC
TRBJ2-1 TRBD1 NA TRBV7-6 CASSLEGANEQFF TGTGCCAGCAGCTTAGAGGGGGCCAATGAGCAGTTCTTC
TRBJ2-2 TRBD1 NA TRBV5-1 CASSIRTGGYTGELFF TGCGCCAGCAGCATTCGGACAGGGGGATACACCGGGGAGCTGTTTTTT